This passage covers 23 T cell receptor beta chains from one sample sequenced in a study of cytomegalovirus exposure and HLA in healthy donors. PCR was performed using 60 Vbeta and 13 Jbeta primers. Sequenced by immunoSEQ multiplex PCR; TCRdb stores in-frame clones only, minus some. This table has roughly 140,000 clones, about two thirds appearing once. Specimen: PBMCs. These receptors originate from a man in his forties in good health and CMV-seronegative.

The chain joins TRBV5-1 to TRBJ2-1; 7 bases align to TRBD2. The V gene end was trimmed by 5 bases and the J gene end by 1 base; junction bases not matched to a gene: 3. From germline, CDR1 is SGHRS and CDR2 YFSETQ. This CDR3 is 14 amino acids long. CDR3 sequence: CASSQRESYNEQFF. DNA of the CDR3: TGCGCCAGCAGTCAGCGGGAATCCTACAATGAGCAGTTCTTC.

The rearrangement links TRBV5-1 to TRBJ2-5, with 12 positions matching TRBD2. The CDR3 is 15 residues long. V gave up 1 base and J gave up 5 bases; unmatched junction bases: 3. Looked up from germline, CDR1 is SGHRS and CDR2 is YFSETQ. The CDR3 bases are TGCGCCAGCAGCTTGCTAGCGGGGGGGCGTGAGACCCAGTACTTC. The encoded protein is CASSLLAGGRETQYF.

Notes on this clone: At one end, the junction sequence differs from germline, possibly due to a read error. The chain links TRBV29-1 to TRBJ1-1; perhaps TRBD1 as D (5 bases). There are 11 residues in the CDR3. Germline CDR1 is SQVTM and CDR2 is ANQGSEA. The CDR3 nucleotides are TGCATCGGCCTGGGGAAAAGGGGTTTTGTCTTT. This translates into CIGLGKRGFVF.

There are a few counts of this clone. This chain uses TRBV30 with TRBJ2-5; no clear D gene. There are 14 residues in the CDR3. V lost 2 bases and J 5 bases, leaving 15 bases between the germline ends. Germline CDR1 and CDR2: GTSNPN and SVGIG (reference sequence). CDR3 sequence reads: CAWSFNPLRETQYF. The CDR3 bases are TGTGCCTGGAGTTTCAACCCTCTGAGGGAGACCCAGTACTTC. The full variable domain, its missing parts supplied by reference TRBV30 and TRBJ2-5, is SQTIHQWPATLVQPVGSPLSLECTVEGTSNPNLYWYRQAAGRGLQLLFYSVGIGQISSEVPQNLSASRPQDRQFILSSKKLLLSDSGFYLCAWSFNPLRETQYFGPGTRLLVL.

A single count supports this clone. V gene TRBV5-6 combines with J gene TRBJ2-5, with TRBD1 identical over 8 bases. After removal of 3 bases from V and 5 bases from J, the junction contained 6 bases not matched to a gene. CDR1 is SGHDT, CDR2 YYEEEE, per germline. The length of the CDR3 is 14 residues. The CDR3 protein is CASSSGGIEETQYF. The CDR3 DNA is TGTGCCAGCAGCTCAGGGGGCATTGAGGAGACCCAGTACTTC.

The chain is built from TRBV4-1 and TRBJ2-7, with a possible D match to TRBD1 (5 bases). Per germline, CDR1 MGHRA and CDR2 YSYEKL. The V and J ends lost 2 bases and 5 bases respectively, with 19 bases between them. The CDR3 covers 16 residues. The CDR3 coding sequence is TGCGCCAGCAGCCAATGGATGGTAGGCAGGGTGAACGAGCAGTACTTC. This translates into CASSQWMVGRVNEQYF.

This clone was found once. The chain has TRBV9 and TRBJ2-1, with a tentative D call TRBD2 (6 bases). The germline CDR1 and CDR2 sequences are SGDLS and YYNGEE. This CDR3 region has 15 residues. The V end was cut by 2 bases, the J end by 7 bases, with 16 bases between. CDR3: CASSVGREVWNEQFF. The CDR3, as DNA: TGTGCCAGCAGCGTCGGCAGGGAGGTTTGGAATGAGCAGTTCTTC.

The V gene is TRBV30, the J gene TRBJ2-3; 9 nucleotides align to TRBD1. The germline V gene encodes CDR1 GTSNPN and CDR2 SVGIG (reference sequence). The CDR3 loop spans 15 amino acids. V was clipped by 1 base and J by 5 bases; unmatched bases: 7. The CDR3 reads CAWSGWGQGRDTQYF. CDR3 bases: TGTGCCTGGAGTGGCTGGGGACAGGGAAGAGATACGCAGTATTTT.

The CDR3 coding sequence is TGTGCCAGCAGCTCTCTCGCCGGGACTAGCGGGGAGATCTACAATGAGCAGTTCTTC. Its protein product is CASSSLAGTSGEIYNEQFF. The V and J genes are TRBV7-3 and TRBJ2-1, with TRBD2 matching over 13 bases. Germline V gives CDR1 SGHTA, CDR2 FQGTGA. This CDR3 has 19 amino acids. The V and J ends lost 4 bases and 3 bases, in that order; junction bases with no gene match: 12.

The V call is TRBV7-3, the J call TRBJ2-7, with 7 bases lining up with TRBD2. With 4 bases clipped from V and 0 bases from J, the junction kept 3 bases outside the gene matches. CDR1 SGHTA and CDR2 FQGTGA come from the germline V gene. The CDR3 contains 14 residues. For the CDR3, the DNA is TGTGCCAGCAGCTCAAGCGGGGACTCCTACGAGCAGTACTTC. Protein sequence: CASSSSGDSYEQYF.

The J gene is TRBJ1-1, the V gene TRBV5-1; D is unresolved. The V gene's germline CDR1 is SGHRS and CDR2 YFSETQ. The CDR3 covers 13 residues. V dropped 2 bases and J dropped 6 bases, with 11 bases sitting between them. The CDR3 DNA reads as TGCGCCAGCAGCTTCGGGTTCAACTCTGAAGCTTTCTTT. Translating gives CASSFGFNSEAFF. Full variable domain (outside the CDR3, taken from reference TRBV5-1 and TRBJ1-1): KAGVTQTPRYLIKTRGQQVTLSCSPISGHRSVSWYQQTPGQGLQFLFEYFSETQRNKGNFPGRFSGRQFSNSRSEMNVSTLELGDSALYLCASSFGFNSEAFFGQGTRLTVV.

This rearrangement joins TRBV12-5 to TRBJ2-1; 14 positions match TRBD2. J was trimmed by 5 bases and V by 0 bases; bases with no gene match: 3. CDR3 size: 17 residues. From germline, CDR1 is LGHNT and CDR2 FRNRAP. The CDR3: CASGLVGLAGANNEQFF. DNA for the CDR3: TGTGCTAGTGGTTTGGTGGGACTAGCGGGAGCTAACAATGAGCAGTTCTTC.

The chain carries TRBV19 and TRBJ1-1, with D hard to call. Germline V gene sequence: CDR1 LNHDA, CDR2 SQIVND (reference sequence). Between the trimmed V and J ends, which lost 7 bases and 5 bases, there was a span of 20 bases. There are 15 residues in the CDR3. The CDR3 coding sequence is TGTGCCAGTACCCCCATGGGCGGGGTAGGGACTGAAGCTTTCTTT. Residues: CASTPMGGVGTEAFF.

The genes are TRBV10-3 and TRBJ2-2; D not resolved. Germline assignment: CDR1 ENHRY and CDR2 SYGVKD. The V gene lost 7 bases and the J gene lost 3 bases, with 6 bases spanning the gap. The CDR3 consists of 12 residues. CDR3: CAITVDTGELFF. CDR3 nucleotides: TGTGCCATCACTGTAGACACCGGGGAGCTGTTTTTT.

This clone has just a few counts. The chain combines TRBV4-1 with TRBJ2-7; 11 bases line up with TRBD2. This CDR3 comprises 17 residues. CDR1 and CDR2 (germline): MGHRA, YSYEKL. Trimming cost V 0 bases and J 8 bases; bases outside gene matches: 12. CDR3 nucleotides: TGCGCCAGCAGCCAAGAGGTGAGAACTAGCGGGAGTTTAAAGCAGTACTTC. It codes for CASSQEVRTSGSLKQYF.

The rearrangement uses TRBV6-6 and TRBJ2-3; TRBD2 matches 8 bases. Germline V gives CDR1 MNHNY, CDR2 SVGAGI (reference sequence). V was pared by 6 bases and J by 4 bases, with 9 bases of the junction left unmatched. The CDR3 has 15 amino acids. The CDR3 DNA sequence: TGTGCCAGCAGGGATAGCGGGATAGGGGCAGATACGCAGTATTTT. Translating gives CASRDSGIGADTQYF.

A few counts support this clone. The chain uses TRBV30 and TRBJ1-1, with D unclear. The CDR3 has 14 amino acids. V lost 0 bases and J lost 4, with 12 bases in between. Germline V gives CDR1 GTSNPN, CDR2 SVGIG (reference sequence). CDR3: CAWSVGSLATEAFF. The CDR3 DNA follows: TGTGCCTGGAGTGTAGGCTCGTTAGCCACTGAAGCTTTCTTT.

This chain links TRBV2 with TRBJ2-5; possibly TRBD2 for D (6 bases). This CDR3 contains 15 residues. The germline V and J ends were trimmed by 7 bases and 4 bases, with 19 bases remaining between them. Germline CDR1 reads SNHLY; CDR2 reads FYNNEI. The chain's CDR3 is CASTRGYSGLETQYF. The CDR3 DNA follows: TGTGCCAGCACAAGAGGGTACAGCGGGTTAGAGACCCAGTACTTC.

This clone came up once. This sequence joins TRBV25-1 and TRBJ2-7, with a weak D call TRBD1 (6 bases). Germline CDR1 MGHDK, CDR2 SYGVNS. CDR3 size: 14 residues. The V gene lost 1 base and the J gene lost 2 bases, with 9 bases spanning the gap. The CDR3 protein is CASSESGATYEQYF. Here the CDR3 DNA reads TGTGCCAGCAGTGAATCAGGGGCTACCTACGAGCAGTACTTC.

Only a few counts were recorded for this clone. J is TRBJ1-5 and V is TRBV5-1; TRBD1 agrees at 8 bases. The CDR3 runs 15 residues. Germline V gives CDR1 SGHRS, CDR2 YFSETQ. V lost 5 bases to trimming and J lost 5 bases; unmatched junction nucleotides: 9. The CDR3 nucleotides are TGCGCCAGCAGTCCCGGGACAGGCCGTTATCAGCCCCAGCATTTT. Residues: CASSPGTGRYQPQHF.

This clone was seen a single time. Different DNA sequences within this sample yield the same CDR3. This rearrangement joins TRBV5-6 to TRBJ1-5; D is possibly TRBD1 (6 bases). CDR3 length: 14 residues. Trimming took off 4 bases at V and 0 bases at J, with 8 bases between the two ends. CDR1 and CDR2 (germline): SGHDT, YYEEEE. In DNA, the CDR3 is TGTGCCAGCAGCCTACAGGGTAGCAATCAGCCCCAGCATTTT. This gives the protein CASSLQGSNQPQHF. The full variable domain, rest sourced from reference TRBV5-6 and TRBJ1-5, is DAGVTQSPTHLIKTRGQQVTLRCSPKSGHDTVSWYQQALGQGPQFIFQYYEEEERQRGNFPDRFSGHQFPNYSSELNVNALLLGDSALYLCASSLQGSNQPQHFGDGTRLSIL.

In DNA, the CDR3 is TGCACCAGCAGCCAGGCCGGAGGGGGCGAGGCTAACTATGGCTACACCTTC. Residues: CTSSQAGGGEANYGYTF. V usage is TRBV1 and J usage is TRBJ1-2; the DNA was not compared with TRBD1, the D call given in the table. TRBV1 is shown as a pseudogene. There are 17 residues in the CDR3.

This clone was detected a few times. The chain combines TRBV9 with TRBJ2-5; the D gene is possibly TRBD2 (6 bases). From germline, CDR1 is SGDLS and CDR2 YYNGEE. This CDR3 region has 15 residues. V shed 4 bases and J shed 2 bases, with 15 bases lying between them. CDR3 residues: CASSPGLSSQETQYF. The CDR3 DNA sequence: TGTGCCAGCAGCCCAGGACTATCGAGTCAAGAGACCCAGTACTTC.